This TCR beta chain was found in a study of metastatic and nonmetastatic thyroid tumors. Nobody among the patients had been given any treatment before thyroid surgery. Turning to this clone: Its target is unknown.

Study observations and caveats: Across blood and tumor, TCR beta diversity in malignant thyroid tumors was reportedly significantly higher than in benign nodules.

TCRdb recomputed clones from the PCR reads via MiXCR. In the table there are 22,000 or so clones, 36% of which are singletons. This TCR was sampled from a male donor with papillary thyroid cancer or a benign thyroid nodule (not recorded which). Some clones in this sample may be carry-over from other donors' samples. The source material was blood.

CDR3 sequence (DNA): TGTGCCAGCAGTTGGACGGGAGGGTCCGAGCAGTACTTC. Protein: CASSWTGGSEQYF. This chain links TRBV27 with TRBJ2-7, with 8 positions matching TRBD2. Germline CDR1 reads MNHEY; CDR2 reads SMNVEV (reference sequence). Unmatched junction bases numbered 5, after V lost 4 bases and J lost 6 bases. The CDR3 covers 13 residues.